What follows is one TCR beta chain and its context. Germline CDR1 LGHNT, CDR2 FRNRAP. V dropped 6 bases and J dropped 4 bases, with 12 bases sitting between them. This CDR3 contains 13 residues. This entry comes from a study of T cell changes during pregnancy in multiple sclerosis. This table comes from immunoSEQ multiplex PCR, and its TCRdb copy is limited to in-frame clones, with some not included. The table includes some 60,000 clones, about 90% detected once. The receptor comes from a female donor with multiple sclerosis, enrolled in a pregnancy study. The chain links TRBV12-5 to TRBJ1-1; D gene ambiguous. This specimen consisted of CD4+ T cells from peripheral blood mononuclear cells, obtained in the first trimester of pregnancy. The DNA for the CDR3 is TGTGCTAGTGGAACTAGTGGTGTCACTGAAGCTTTCTTT. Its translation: CASGTSGVTEAFF.